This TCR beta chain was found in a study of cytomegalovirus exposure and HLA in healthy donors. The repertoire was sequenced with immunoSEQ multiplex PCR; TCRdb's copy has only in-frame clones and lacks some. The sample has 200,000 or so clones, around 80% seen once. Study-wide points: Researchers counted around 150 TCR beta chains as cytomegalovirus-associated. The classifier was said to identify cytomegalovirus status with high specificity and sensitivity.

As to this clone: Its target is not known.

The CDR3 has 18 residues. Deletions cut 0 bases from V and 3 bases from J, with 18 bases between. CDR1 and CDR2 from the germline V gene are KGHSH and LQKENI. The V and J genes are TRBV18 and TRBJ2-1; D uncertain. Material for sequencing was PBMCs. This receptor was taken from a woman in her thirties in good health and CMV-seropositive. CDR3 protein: CASSPPTESMYLYNEQFF. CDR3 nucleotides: TGTGCCAGCTCACCACCGACGGAGTCGATGTATCTCTACAATGAGCAGTTCTTC.